This TCR beta chain was recorded in a study of cytomegalovirus exposure and HLA in healthy donors. V lost 4 bases, J lost 5 bases, and 17 bases stayed unmatched. This CDR3 contains 18 residues. Germline CDR1 reads SGHNT; CDR2 reads YYREEE (reference sequence). Primers for the PCR totalled 60 Vbeta and 13 Jbeta. Generated by immunoSEQ multiplex PCR, the TCRdb table keeps only in-frame clones and is missing some. The sample consists of 150,000 to 200,000 clones, around 80% of them appearing once. The sequenced material came from PBMCs. The V gene is TRBV5-4, the J gene TRBJ1-5, with 8 bases lining up with TRBD1. The clonotype was recovered from a man aged 35-49 years in good health and CMV-seronegative. This chain's CDR3 is CASSHNPIGSGGDQPQHF. In DNA, the CDR3 is TGTGCCAGCAGCCATAATCCCATTGGGTCAGGGGGCGATCAGCCCCAGCATTTT.